Included here is one T cell receptor beta chain sequence, with context. The data are from a study of blood T cell repertoires in COVID-19. Turning to the study itself: The study drew acute and convalescent COVID-19 samples from the United States, Italy and Spain. Sources were T cells, B-cell-depleted T cells, or PBMCs; the material itself was cDNA or gDNA.

Per the germline V gene, CDR1 is MDHEN and CDR2 is SYDVKM. Trimming shortened V by 5 bases and J by 10 bases, and 11 bases separated the two germline ends. The CDR3 has 12 amino acids. Original methodology: How many nucleated cells were present was estimated from reference gene primer amplification. Data came from immunoSEQ multiplex PCR; TCRdb stores just in-frame clones and leaves some out. V and J calls and clone size are given by that table; D and trimming were obtained from the DNA. The sample lists a few hundred thousand clones; roughly 83% were seen once. The chain employs TRBV28 and TRBJ2-2; possibly TRBD2 for D (5 bases). The sequenced sample was peripheral blood. The receptor was derived from a woman aged 45-65 years with acute or convalescent COVID-19. CDR3 amino acids: CASSDSGKELFF. CDR3 coding DNA: TGTGCCAGCAGTGACTCCGGGAAGGAGCTGTTTTTT.